The rows below give T cell receptor beta chains drawn from one sample of a study of blood T cell repertoires in COVID-19. TCRdb's copy holds only in-frame clones and misses some; the assay was immunoSEQ multiplex PCR. The sample lists 500,000 to 600,000 clones, 85% to 90% occurring once. Source material: peripheral blood. The receptor set was obtained from a woman aged 50 to 60 with COVID-19, enrolled during active disease. The CDR3 runs from the conserved cysteine through the conserved F or W. A D gene is named only where the DNA matches it firmly.

>TRBJ1-1|-|TRBV12-5
CASGLQRDTEAFF
TGTGCTAGTGGTTTACAACGGGACACTGAAGCTTTCTTT
>TRBJ1-4|-|TRBV7-9
CASSVPAGGREKLFF
TGTGCCAGCAGTGTCCCGGCTGGGGGGAGAGAAAAACTGTTTTTT
>TRBJ2-3|TRBD2|TRBV11-3
CASSSRGSGGGDTQYF
TGTGCCAGCAGCTCAAGGGGTAGCGGGGGTGGAGATACGCAGTATTTT
>TRBJ1-2|-|TRBV7-9
CASSFAGGGADGYTF
TGTGCCAGCAGCTTCGCTGGGGGGGGTGCTGATGGCTACACCTTC
>TRBJ1-5|TRBD1|TRBV19
CASSTGTAGNQPQHF
TGTGCCAGTAGCACCGGGACAGCGGGCAATCAGCCCCAGCATTTT
>TRBJ1-2|-|TRBV11-2
CASSVDSRLRYGYTF
TGTGCCAGCAGCGTCGACAGCCGCCTCCGCTATGGCTACACCTTC
>TRBJ2-7|TRBD1|TRBV3-1/TRBV3-2
CASSQDQHRGPSSYEQYF
TGTGCCAGCAGCCAAGATCAGCACAGGGGCCCTAGCTCCTACGAGCAGTACTTC
>TRBJ2-1|-|TRBV5-6
CASSLASEQFF
TGTGCCAGCAGCTTGGCCTCTGAGCAGTTCTTC
>TRBJ2-1|-|TRBV5-5
CASSVRGPGDYNEQFF
TGTGCCAGCAGCGTTCGGGGCCCAGGGGACTACAATGAGCAGTTCTTC
>TRBJ2-6|-|TRBV24-1
CATSDQGVPGANVLTF
TGTGCCACCAGTGACCAGGGCGTCCCCGGGGCCAACGTCCTGACTTTC